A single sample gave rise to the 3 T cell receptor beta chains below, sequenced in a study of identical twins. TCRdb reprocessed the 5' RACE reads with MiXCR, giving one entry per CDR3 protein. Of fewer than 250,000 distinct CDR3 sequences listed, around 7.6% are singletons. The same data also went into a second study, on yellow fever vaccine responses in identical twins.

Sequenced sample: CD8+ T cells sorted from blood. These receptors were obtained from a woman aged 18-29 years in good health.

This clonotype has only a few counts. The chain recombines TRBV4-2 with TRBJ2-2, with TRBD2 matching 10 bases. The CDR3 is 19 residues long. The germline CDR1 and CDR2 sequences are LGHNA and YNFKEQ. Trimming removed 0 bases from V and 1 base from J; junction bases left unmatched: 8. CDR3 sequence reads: CASSQDNSGGAGNTGELFF. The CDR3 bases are TGTGCCAGCAGCCAAGATAACAGCGGGGGGGCCGGGAACACCGGGGAGCTGTTTTTT.

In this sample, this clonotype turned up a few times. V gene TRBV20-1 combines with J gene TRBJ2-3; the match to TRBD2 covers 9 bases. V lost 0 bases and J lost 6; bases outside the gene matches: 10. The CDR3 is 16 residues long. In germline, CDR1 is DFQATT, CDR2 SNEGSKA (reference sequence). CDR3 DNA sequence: TGCAGTGCTAGAGATAGGGCGGGGGGGTTGGCGGATACGCAGTATTTT. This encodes CSARDRAGGLADTQYF.

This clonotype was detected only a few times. CDR3 loop: CASDGEGGAYEQYF. Written as DNA, the CDR3 is TGTGCTAGTGACGGCGAGGGGGGCGCGTACGAGCAGTACTTC. The chain has TRBV12-5 and TRBJ2-7; D tentatively reads TRBD1 or TRBD2 (6 bases each). V dropped 7 bases and J dropped 4 bases, with 17 bases sitting between them. Germline loops: CDR1 LGHNT, CDR2 FRNRAP. The CDR3 spans 14 residues.